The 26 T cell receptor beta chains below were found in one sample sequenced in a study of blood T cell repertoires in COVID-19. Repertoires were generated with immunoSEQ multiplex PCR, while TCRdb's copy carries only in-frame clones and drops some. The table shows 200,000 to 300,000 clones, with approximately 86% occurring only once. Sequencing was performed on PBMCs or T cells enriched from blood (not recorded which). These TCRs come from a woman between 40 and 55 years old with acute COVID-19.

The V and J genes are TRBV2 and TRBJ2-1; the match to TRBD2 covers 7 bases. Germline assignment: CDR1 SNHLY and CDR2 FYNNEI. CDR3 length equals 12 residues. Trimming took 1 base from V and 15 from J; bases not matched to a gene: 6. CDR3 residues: CASSEGRERAFF. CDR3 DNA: TGTGCCAGCAGTGAAGGGCGGGAGAGGGCGTTCTTC.

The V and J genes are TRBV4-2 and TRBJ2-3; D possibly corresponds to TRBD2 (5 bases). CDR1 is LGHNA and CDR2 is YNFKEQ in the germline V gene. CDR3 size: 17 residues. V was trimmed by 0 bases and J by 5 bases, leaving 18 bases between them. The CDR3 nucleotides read TGTGCCAGCAGCCAAGAGGACTCTCTAACCATTGGAGATACGCAGTATTTT. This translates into CASSQEDSLTIGDTQYF.

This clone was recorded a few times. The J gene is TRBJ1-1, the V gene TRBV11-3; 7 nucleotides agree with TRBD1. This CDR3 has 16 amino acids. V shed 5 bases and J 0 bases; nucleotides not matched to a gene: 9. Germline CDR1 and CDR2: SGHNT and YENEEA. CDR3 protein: CASSPWAGGVNTEAFF. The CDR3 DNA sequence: TGTGCCAGCAGCCCCTGGGCAGGGGGAGTGAACACTGAAGCTTTCTTT. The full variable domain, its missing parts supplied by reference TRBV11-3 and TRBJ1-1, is EAGVVQSPRYKIIEKKQPVAFWCNPISGHNTLYWYLQNLGQGPELLIRYENEEAVDDSQLPKDRFSAERLKGVDSTLKIQPAELGDSAVYLCASSPWAGGVNTEAFFGQGTRLTVV.

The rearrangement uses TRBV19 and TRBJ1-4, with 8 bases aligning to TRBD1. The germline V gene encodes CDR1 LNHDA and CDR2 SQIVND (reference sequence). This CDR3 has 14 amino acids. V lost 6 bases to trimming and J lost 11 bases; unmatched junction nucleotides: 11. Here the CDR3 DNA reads TGTGCCAGTAGCCTAGGACAGGGATTCGACAAACTGTTTTTT. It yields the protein CASSLGQGFDKLFF.

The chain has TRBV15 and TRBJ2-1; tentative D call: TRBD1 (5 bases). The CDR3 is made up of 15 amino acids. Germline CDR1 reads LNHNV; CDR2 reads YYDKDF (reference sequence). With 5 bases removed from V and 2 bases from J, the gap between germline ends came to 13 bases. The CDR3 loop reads CATSLERGAYNEQFF. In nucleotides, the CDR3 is TGTGCCACCAGCCTCGAAAGGGGTGCCTACAATGAGCAGTTCTTC.

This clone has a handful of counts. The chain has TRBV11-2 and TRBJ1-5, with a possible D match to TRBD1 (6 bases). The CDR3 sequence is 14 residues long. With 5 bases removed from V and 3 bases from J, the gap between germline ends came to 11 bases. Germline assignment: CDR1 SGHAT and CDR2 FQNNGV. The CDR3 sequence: CASSKTGFNQPQHF. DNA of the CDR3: TGTGCCAGCAGCAAAACAGGGTTCAATCAGCCCCAGCATTTT.

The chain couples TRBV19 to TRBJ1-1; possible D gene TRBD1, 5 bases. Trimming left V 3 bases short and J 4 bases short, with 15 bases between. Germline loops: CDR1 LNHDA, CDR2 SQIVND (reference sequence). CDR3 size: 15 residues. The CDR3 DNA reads TGTGCCAGTAGTATCAGCGTGAGGGGAGGCACTGAAGCTTTCTTT. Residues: CASSISVRGGTEAFF.

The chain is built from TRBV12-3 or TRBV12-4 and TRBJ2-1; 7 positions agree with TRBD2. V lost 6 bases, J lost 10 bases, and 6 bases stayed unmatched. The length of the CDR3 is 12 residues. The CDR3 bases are TGTGCCAGCAGAAGGACTAGTTTAGAGCAGTTCTTC. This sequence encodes CASRRTSLEQFF.

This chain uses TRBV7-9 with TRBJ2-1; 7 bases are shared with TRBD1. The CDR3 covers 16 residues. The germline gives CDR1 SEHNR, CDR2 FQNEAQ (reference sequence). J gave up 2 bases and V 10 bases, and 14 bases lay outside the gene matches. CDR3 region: CAIVGRAGTAYNEQFF. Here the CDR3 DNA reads TGTGCCATCGTGGGACGGGCAGGGACAGCCTACAATGAGCAGTTCTTC.

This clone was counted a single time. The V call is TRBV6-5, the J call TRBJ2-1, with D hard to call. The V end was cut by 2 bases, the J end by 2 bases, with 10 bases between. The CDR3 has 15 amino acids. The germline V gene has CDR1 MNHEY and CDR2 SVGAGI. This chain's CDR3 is CASSYGGATYNEQFF. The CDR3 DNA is TGTGCCAGCAGTTACGGCGGAGCCACCTACAATGAGCAGTTCTTC.

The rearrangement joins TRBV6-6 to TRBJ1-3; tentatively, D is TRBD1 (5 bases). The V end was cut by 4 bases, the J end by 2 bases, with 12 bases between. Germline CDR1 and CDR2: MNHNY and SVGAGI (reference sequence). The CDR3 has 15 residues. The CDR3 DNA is TGTGCCAGCAGTTTACCTCAGGGTCCTGGAAACACCATATATTTT. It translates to CASSLPQGPGNTIYF.

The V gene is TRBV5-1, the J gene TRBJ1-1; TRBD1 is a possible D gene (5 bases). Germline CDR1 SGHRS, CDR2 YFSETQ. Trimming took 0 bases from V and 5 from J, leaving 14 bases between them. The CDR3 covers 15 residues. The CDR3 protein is CASSLAKDGGTEAFF. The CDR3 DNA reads TGCGCCAGCAGCTTGGCCAAGGACGGGGGGACTGAAGCTTTCTTT.

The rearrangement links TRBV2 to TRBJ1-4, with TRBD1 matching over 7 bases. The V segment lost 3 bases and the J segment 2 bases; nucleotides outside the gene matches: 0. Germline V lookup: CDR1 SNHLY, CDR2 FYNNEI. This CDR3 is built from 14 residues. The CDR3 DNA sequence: TGTGCCAGCAGTGAGACAGGGACTAATGAAAAACTGTTTTTT. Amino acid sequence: CASSETGTNEKLFF.

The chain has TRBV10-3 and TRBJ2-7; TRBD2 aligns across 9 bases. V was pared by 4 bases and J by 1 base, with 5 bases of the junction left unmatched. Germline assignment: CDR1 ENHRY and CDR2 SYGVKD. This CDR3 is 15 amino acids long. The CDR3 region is CAISGAGGLSYEQYF. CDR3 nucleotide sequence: TGTGCCATCAGTGGAGCGGGAGGATTGTCCTACGAGCAGTACTTC.

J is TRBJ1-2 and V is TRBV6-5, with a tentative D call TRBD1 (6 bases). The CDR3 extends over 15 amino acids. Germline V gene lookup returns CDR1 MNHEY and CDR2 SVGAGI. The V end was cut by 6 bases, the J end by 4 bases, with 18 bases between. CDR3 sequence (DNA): TGTGCCAGCAGCGTCGACAGGACTGGGATCTATGGCTACACCTTC. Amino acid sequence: CASSVDRTGIYGYTF.

CDR3 region: CASSDPTGEETGELFF. CDR3 DNA: TGTGCCAGCAGCGATCCGACAGGGGAGGAAACCGGGGAGCTGTTTTTT. V is TRBV9 and J is TRBJ2-2, with 8 bases matching TRBD1. This CDR3 comprises 16 residues. The junction had 9 bases not matched to a gene; V was cut back by 3 bases and J by 5 bases. Per germline, CDR1 SGDLS and CDR2 YYNGEE. The variable domain in full, with the rest retrieved from reference TRBV9 and TRBJ2-2, is DSGVTQTPKHLITATGQRVTLRCSPRSGDLSVYWYQQSLDQGLQFLIQYYNGEERAKGNILERFSAQQFPDLHSELNLSSLELGDSALYFCASSDPTGEETGELFFGEGSRLTVL.

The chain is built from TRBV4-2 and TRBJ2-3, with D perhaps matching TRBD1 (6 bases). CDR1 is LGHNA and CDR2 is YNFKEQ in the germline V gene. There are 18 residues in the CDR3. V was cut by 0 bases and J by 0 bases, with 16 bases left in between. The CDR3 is CASSQEGALAYSTDTQYF. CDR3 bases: TGTGCCAGCAGCCAAGAGGGGGCCTTAGCGTACAGCACAGATACGCAGTATTTT.

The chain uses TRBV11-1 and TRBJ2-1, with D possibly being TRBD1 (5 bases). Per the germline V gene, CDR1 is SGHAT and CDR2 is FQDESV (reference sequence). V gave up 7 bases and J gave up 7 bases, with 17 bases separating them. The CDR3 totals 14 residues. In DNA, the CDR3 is TGTGCCAGCACCCTTGGTGCCAGGGTTAATGAGCAGTTCTTC. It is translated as CASTLGARVNEQFF.

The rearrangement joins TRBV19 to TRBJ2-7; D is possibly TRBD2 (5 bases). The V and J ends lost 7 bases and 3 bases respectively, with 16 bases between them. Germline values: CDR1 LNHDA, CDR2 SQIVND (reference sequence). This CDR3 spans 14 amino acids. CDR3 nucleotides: TGTGCCAGTACCAATAGCGTGAATGGCTACGAGCAGTACTTC. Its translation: CASTNSVNGYEQYF.

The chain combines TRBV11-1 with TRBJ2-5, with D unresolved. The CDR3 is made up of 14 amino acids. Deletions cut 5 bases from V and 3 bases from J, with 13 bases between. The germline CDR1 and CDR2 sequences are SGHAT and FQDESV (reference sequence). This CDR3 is CASSPLAEEETQYF. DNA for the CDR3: TGTGCCAGCAGCCCTCTTGCGGAAGAAGAGACCCAGTACTTC.

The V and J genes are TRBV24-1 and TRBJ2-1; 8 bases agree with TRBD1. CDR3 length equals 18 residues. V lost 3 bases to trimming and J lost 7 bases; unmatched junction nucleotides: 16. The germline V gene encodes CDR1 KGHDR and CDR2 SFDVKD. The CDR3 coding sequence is TGTGCCACCAGTGATCCGCGGCCGACAGGGGTCGGGGAAAATGAGCAGTTCTTC. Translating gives CATSDPRPTGVGENEQFF.

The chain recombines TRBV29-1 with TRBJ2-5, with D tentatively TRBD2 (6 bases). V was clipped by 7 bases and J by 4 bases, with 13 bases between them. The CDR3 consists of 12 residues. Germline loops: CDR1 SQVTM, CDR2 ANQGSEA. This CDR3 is CSDRDGGETQYF. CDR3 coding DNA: TGCAGCGACCGGGACGGGGGAGAGACCCAGTACTTC.

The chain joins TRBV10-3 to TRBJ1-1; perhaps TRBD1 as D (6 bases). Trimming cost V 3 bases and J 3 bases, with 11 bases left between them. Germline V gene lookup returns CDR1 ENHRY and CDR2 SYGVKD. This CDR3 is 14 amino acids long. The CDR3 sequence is CAISEGGEDTEAFF. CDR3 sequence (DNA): TGTGCCATCAGTGAAGGGGGAGAGGACACTGAAGCTTTCTTT.

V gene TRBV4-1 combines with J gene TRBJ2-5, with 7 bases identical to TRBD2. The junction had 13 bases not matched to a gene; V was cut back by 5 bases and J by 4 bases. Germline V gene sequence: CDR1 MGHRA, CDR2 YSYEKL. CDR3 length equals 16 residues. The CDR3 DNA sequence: TGCGCCAGCAGCGAACGGAAGGGGACTAAACGAGAGACCCAGTACTTC. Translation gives CASSERKGTKRETQYF.

CDR3 nucleotide sequence: TGTGCCAGCAGCTTTTCAGGGGGCGGCTACGAGCAGTACTTC. This encodes CASSFSGGGYEQYF. The chain is built from TRBV11-3 and TRBJ2-7; 8 nucleotides align to TRBD1. Germline CDR1 is SGHNT and CDR2 is YENEEA. This CDR3 contains 14 residues. V trimming: 3 bases; J trimming: 3 bases; junction bases outside the gene matches: 4.

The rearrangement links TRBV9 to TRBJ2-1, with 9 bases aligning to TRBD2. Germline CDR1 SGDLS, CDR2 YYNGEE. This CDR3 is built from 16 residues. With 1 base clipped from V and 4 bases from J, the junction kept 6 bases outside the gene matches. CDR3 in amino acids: CASSVYAGGLYNEQFF. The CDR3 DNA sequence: TGTGCCAGCAGCGTATACGCGGGAGGGCTTTACAATGAGCAGTTCTTC.